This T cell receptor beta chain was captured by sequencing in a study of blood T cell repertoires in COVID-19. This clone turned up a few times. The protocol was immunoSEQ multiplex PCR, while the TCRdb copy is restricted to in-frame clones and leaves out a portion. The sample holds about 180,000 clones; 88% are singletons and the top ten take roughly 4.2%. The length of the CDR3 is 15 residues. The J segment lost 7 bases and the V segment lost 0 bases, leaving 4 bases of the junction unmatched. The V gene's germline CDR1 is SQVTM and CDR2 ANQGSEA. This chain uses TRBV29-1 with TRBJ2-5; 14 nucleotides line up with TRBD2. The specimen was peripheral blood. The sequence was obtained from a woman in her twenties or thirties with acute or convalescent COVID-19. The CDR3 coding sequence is TGCAGCGTTGAAGACCCCGGACTAGCGGGAGGGACCCAGTACTTC. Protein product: CSVEDPGLAGGTQYF.